This TCR beta chain was found in a study of T cell repertoires in cytomegalovirus infection. In the study overall: CMV infection and matching HLA type were both indicated by public TCR beta signatures.

TCRdb re-called the reads through MiXCR, storing one row per CDR3 protein. The data hold roughly 68,000 distinct CDR3 sequences, with about 22% observed a single time. Study-level points and caveats: What dominated the ex vivo response were HLA-C-restricted CMV-specific TCR beta clonotypes.

This clonotype was counted a few times. The antigen is not known. Germline CDR1 and CDR2: SEHNR and FQNEAQ (reference sequence). The CDR3 totals 17 residues. The ends lost 4 bases at V and 1 base at J; junction bases unmatched: 12. The sequenced sample consisted of PBMCs, sequenced either directly or after in vitro stimulation (not recorded which). The chain combines TRBV7-9 with TRBJ2-7; 8 bases align to TRBD1. The sequence was collected from a human donor in good health (CMV status not recorded). Some clones in this sample may be carry-over from other donors' samples. The CDR3 nucleotides are TGTGCCAGCAGCTCGTCCCGGGACAGGCTAGTGTCCTACGAGCAGTACTTC. This gives the protein CASSSSRDRLVSYEQYF.